This T cell receptor beta chain derives from a study of blood T cell repertoires in COVID-19. Authors' data handling: Estimated nucleated cell counts came from reference gene primer amplification. Some clones are missing from TCRdb's copy, which holds only in-frame ones; the method was immunoSEQ multiplex PCR. Clonal size and the V and J genes are those of that table, whereas D and trimming came from the DNA. The repertoire holds 170,000 or so clones, with more than 75% as singletons. The germline gives CDR1 SGHTA, CDR2 FQGTGA. V shed 2 bases, J shed 9 bases, and the junction held 10 bases outside the gene matches. The CDR3 runs 15 residues.

The specimen was peripheral blood. The V and J genes are TRBV7-3 and TRBJ2-1, with 7 bases lining up with TRBD1. The TCR sequence derives from a woman aged 18-35 years who had recovered from COVID-19. The CDR3 bases are TGTGCCAGCAGCTTAGGGGCAGGGGGTTATACTGAGCAGTTCTTC. Its translation: CASSLGAGGYTEQFF.